These 21 T cell receptor beta chains were all obtained from the same sample, sequenced in a study of molecular identifiers for immune sequencing clone quantification. Each CDR3 protein is one row after TCRdb ran MiXCR on the PCR reads. The sample carries around 320,000 distinct CDR3 sequences, roughly 24% recorded once. Sequenced input: naive CD8+ T cells from blood, with Jurkat cell RNA spiked in. Subset noted: FACS-sorted CD8+CD4-CCR7+CD45RA+ naive T cells. These receptors were obtained from a human donor in good health. Some libraries in this study had Jurkat cell RNA spiked in.

Remarks on this clonotype: This may be a read error: a much more frequent sequence differs by one nucleotide. The V gene is TRBV12-3 or TRBV12-4, the J gene TRBJ1-5; TRBD1 agrees at 7 bases. Trimming took 5 bases from V and 2 from J; bases not matched to a gene: 9. This CDR3 spans 16 amino acids. DNA of the CDR3: TGTGCCAGCAGTCCAACCCCCAGGGGGGGCAATCAGCCCCAGCATTTT. As protein: CASSPTPRGGNQPQHF.

The V and J genes are TRBV19 and TRBJ1-5, with unresolved D. CDR3 length equals 16 residues. Germline CDR1 reads LNHDA; CDR2 reads SQIVND (reference sequence). The V end was cut by 1 base, the J end by 0 bases, with 10 bases between. This CDR3 reads CASSIGENYSNQPQHF. CDR3 DNA: TGTGCCAGTAGTATAGGGGAGAATTATAGCAATCAGCCCCAGCATTTT.

In its sample, this clonotype was seen many times. The chain recombines TRBV5-5 with TRBJ2-7; TRBD1 aligns across 7 bases. CDR3 length equals 14 residues. Germline trimming cut 0 bases from V and 3 bases from J; bases unmatched to any gene: 3. CDR1 and CDR2 from the germline V gene are SGHKS and YYEKEE (reference sequence). As DNA, the CDR3 is TGTGCCAGCAGCTTGGAGGGACAGAACTACGAGCAGTACTTC. It specifies CASSLEGQNYEQYF.

Many counts were recorded for this clonotype. The chain recombines TRBV5-6 with TRBJ2-7; 12 bases are shared with TRBD2. CDR3 size: 14 residues. Per germline, CDR1 SGHDT and CDR2 YYEEEE. Trimming took 3 bases from V and 3 from J; bases not matched to a gene: 1. This CDR3 is CASSSTSGSYEQYF. The CDR3 DNA follows: TGTGCCAGCAGCTCGACTAGCGGGAGCTACGAGCAGTACTTC.

The chain joins TRBV11-2 to TRBJ1-2, with 8 bases that match TRBD1. CDR3 length: 18 amino acids. Germline trimming cut 5 bases from V and 8 bases from J; bases unmatched to any gene: 22. The germline CDR1 and CDR2 sequences are SGHAT and FQNNGV. Written as DNA, the CDR3 is TGTGCCAGCAGCCCCCCCATCCCCGAGGCCGCCAGGGGGCGAGGCTACACCTTC. Its protein is CASSPPIPEAARGRGYTF. Supplemented by reference TRBV11-2 and TRBJ1-2, the full variable domain reads EAGVAQSPRYKIIEKRQSVAFWCNPISGHATLYWYQQILGQGPKLLIQFQNNGVVDDSQLPKDRFSAERLKGVDSTLKIQPAKLEDSAVYLCASSPPIPEAARGRGYTFGSGTRLTVV.

This clonotype has more than one count but fewer than ten. This chain joins TRBV4-3 and TRBJ2-3; D unresolved. Germline CDR1 is LGHNA and CDR2 is YSLEER. V was pared by 0 bases and J by 1 base, with 14 bases between. This CDR3 has 17 amino acids. As DNA, the CDR3 is TGCGCCAGCAGCCAAGACTCTGCGGTTTTGGGCACAGATACGCAGTATTTT. Amino acid sequence: CASSQDSAVLGTDTQYF.

This clonotype was counted between two and nine times. This chain connects TRBV7-6 to TRBJ1-1, with 8 positions matching TRBD1. This CDR3 comprises 12 residues. J lost 7 bases, V lost 4 bases, and 2 bases had no gene match. Germline V gives CDR1 SGHVS, CDR2 FNYEAQ. The CDR3 loop is CASSSTGGEAFF. The CDR3 DNA reads as TGTGCCAGCAGCTCTACAGGGGGTGAAGCTTTCTTT.

The chain recombines TRBV7-6 with TRBJ2-5; TRBD1 agrees at 7 bases. The CDR3 length is 17 residues. The junction had 14 bases not matched to a gene; V was cut back by 5 bases and J by 2 bases. The germline gives CDR1 SGHVS, CDR2 FNYEAQ. The CDR3: CASSALPEQGPQETQYF. The CDR3 nucleotides read TGTGCCAGCAGCGCACTCCCGGAACAGGGGCCACAAGAGACCCAGTACTTC.

A remark on this clonotype: Given a much more abundant clone one base away, this may be a read error. The CDR3 coding sequence is TGCGCCAGCAGCCCAGGGACAGGGAGCACCGGGGTGCTGTTTTTT. This translates into CASSPGTGSTGVLFF. The V call is TRBV5-1, the J call TRBJ2-2, with 9 bases that match TRBD1. The V gene's germline CDR1 is SGHRS and CDR2 YFSETQ. The CDR3 contains 15 residues. Full variable domain (rest looked up from reference TRBV5-1 and TRBJ2-2): KAGVTQTPRYLIKTRGQQVTLSCSPISGHRSVSWYQQTPGQGLQFLFEYFSETQRNKGNFPGRFSGRQFSNSRSEMNVSTLELGDSALYLCASSPGTGSTGVLFFGEGSRLTVL.

This clonotype was seen at least ten times. This chain uses TRBV7-6 with TRBJ2-7; the match to TRBD1 covers 8 bases. The CDR3 sequence is 17 residues long. Germline V gives CDR1 SGHVS, CDR2 FNYEAQ. V lost 5 bases to trimming and J lost 6 bases; unmatched junction nucleotides: 18. Here the CDR3 reads CASSENPSRDRSGEQYF. The CDR3 nucleotides are TGTGCCAGCAGCGAAAATCCCTCCCGGGACAGGAGTGGCGAGCAGTACTTC.

This clonotype was picked up many times. The chain has TRBV23-1 and TRBJ2-5; D is uncertain. TRBV23-1 is an ORF, and what it does is uncertain. The CDR3 totals 13 residues. Trimming stripped 8 bases from V and 4 bases from J, with 14 bases between. The CDR3 is CASYLGTAETQYF. In DNA, the CDR3 is TGCGCCAGCTACCTTGGTACCGCAGAGACCCAGTACTTC.

As to this clonotype: A read error may be the cause here, since a much bigger clone is one base away. The chain is built from TRBV28 and TRBJ2-5; the match to TRBD2 covers 8 bases. Germline V CDR1 and CDR2: MDHEN, SYDVKM. The length of the CDR3 is 16 residues. J gave up 4 bases and V 5 bases, and 12 bases lay outside the gene matches. The DNA of the CDR3 is TGTGCCAGCAGTATCCCCGGGAGGGTTGGGGTAGAGACCCAGTACTTC. Encoded protein: CASSIPGRVGVETQYF.

The table lists this clonotype with many counts. The rearrangement joins TRBV29-1 to TRBJ2-7, with D unresolved. V was cut by 0 bases and J by 4 bases, with 7 bases left in between. Germline assignment: CDR1 SQVTM and CDR2 ANQGSEA. This CDR3 region has 12 residues. The CDR3 sequence is CSVEDMGYEQYF. Written as DNA, the CDR3 is TGCAGCGTTGAAGACATGGGGTACGAGCAGTACTTC.

In this sample, this clonotype turned up a few times. The chain couples TRBV29-1 to TRBJ1-3; D is possibly TRBD1 (5 bases). In germline, CDR1 is SQVTM, CDR2 ANQGSEA. The CDR3 has 14 amino acids. The V end lost 5 bases, the J end lost 2 bases, and 13 bases lay between the germline ends. The CDR3 sequence: CSVTGASAGNTIYF. CDR3 nucleotides: TGCAGCGTTACCGGGGCCTCGGCTGGAAACACCATATATTTT.

CDR3 bases: TGTGCCAGCAGTTCCCCCCGGGACTTCTTCAATGAGCAGTTCTTC. This gives the protein CASSSPRDFFNEQFF. The chain uses TRBV6-5 and TRBJ2-1, with D tentatively TRBD2 (6 bases). The V end was cut by 4 bases, the J end by 6 bases, with 16 bases between. The CDR3 covers 15 residues. Germline lookup yields CDR1 MNHEY and CDR2 SVGAGI.

On this clonotype itself: One end of the junction does not line up with germline, which may come from a read error. The chain carries TRBV12-3 or TRBV12-4 and TRBJ2-7; 7 bases line up with TRBD1. The CDR3 is 13 amino acids. The CDR3 here is CASSPGQHYERYF. In nucleotides, the CDR3 is TGTGCCAGCAGTCCGGGACAGCACTACGAGCGGTACTTC.

Points on this clonotype: A much larger clone sits a single nucleotide away, making a read error possible. The gene calls are TRBV30 and TRBJ2-1; D remains ambiguous. The germline gives CDR1 GTSNPN, CDR2 SVGIG (reference sequence). Deletions cut 6 bases from V and 7 bases from J, with 13 bases between. CDR3 length equals 12 residues. The CDR3 nucleotides are TGTGCCTGTAACGCGGTATTGAATGAGCAGTTCTTC. This gives the protein CACNAVLNEQFF.

Details on this clonotype: A much larger clone differs from this one at a single base, so this may be a read error. The chain employs TRBV7-8 and TRBJ2-3, with 11 bases identical to TRBD2. This CDR3 has 18 amino acids. The germline V gene has CDR1 SGHVS and CDR2 FQNEAQ. CDR3 nucleotides: TGTGCCGGCAGCTTACGGCCTAGCGGGGGGCTGACCACAGATACGCAGTATTTT. This encodes CAGSLRPSGGLTTDTQYF.

The chain recombines TRBV5-6 with TRBJ1-2; D possibly corresponds to TRBD1 (5 bases). Germline loops: CDR1 SGHDT, CDR2 YYEEEE. V was cut by 1 base and J by 4 bases, with 11 bases left in between. The CDR3 sequence is 14 residues long. The CDR3 loop is CASSLQGQSYGYTF. The CDR3 DNA sequence: TGTGCCAGCAGCTTGCAGGGCCAGTCCTATGGCTACACCTTC.

This clonotype showed up many times. The rearrangement joins TRBV20-1 to TRBJ2-3; D gene unclear. The V end was cut by 3 bases, the J end by 0 bases, with 10 bases between. The germline gives CDR1 DFQATT, CDR2 SNEGSKA (reference sequence). The CDR3 runs to 14 residues. The CDR3, as DNA: TGCAGTGCTAGTTTGTCTACTAGCACAGATACGCAGTATTTT. This sequence encodes CSASLSTSTDTQYF.

The V call is TRBV6-5, the J call TRBJ2-1; TRBD1 matches 7 bases. Per germline, CDR1 MNHEY and CDR2 SVGAGI. This CDR3 has 15 amino acids. Trimming removed 6 bases from V and 4 bases from J; junction bases left unmatched: 9. The CDR3 sequence is CASSSGTDVYNEQFF. DNA of the CDR3: TGTGCCAGCAGCTCCGGGACAGACGTATACAATGAGCAGTTCTTC.